The 22 T cell receptor beta chains given below trace back to one sample, sequenced in a study of identical twins. TCRdb reanalysed the 5' RACE reads using MiXCR and keeps one entry per CDR3 protein. Here the sample spans around 500,000 distinct CDR3 sequences, approximately 14% being singletons. The data were also submitted as part of a second study, on yellow fever vaccine responses in identical twins.

The material sequenced was CD4+ T cells sorted from blood. These receptors came from a woman aged 18-30 years in good health.

The chain combines TRBV5-1 with TRBJ2-7, with TRBD1 matching 9 bases. There are 15 residues in the CDR3. CDR1 SGHRS and CDR2 YFSETQ come from the germline V gene. Trimming at V came to 3 bases and at J to 6 bases, leaving 10 bases not matched to a gene. The CDR3 is CASSSVPGQGSEQYF. DNA of the CDR3: TGCGCCAGCAGCTCTGTGCCGGGACAGGGATCCGAGCAGTACTTC.

The J gene is TRBJ2-1, the V gene TRBV10-2; D might be TRBD2 (7 bases). The germline V and J ends were trimmed by 4 bases and 10 bases, with 14 bases remaining between them. The CDR3 length is 13 residues. The germline gives CDR1 WSHSY, CDR2 SAAADI. This CDR3 is CASSVGGGGEQFF. The CDR3 nucleotides are TGCGCCAGCAGTGTAGGGGGAGGGGGGGAGCAGTTCTTC.

This chain links TRBV12-3 or TRBV12-4 with TRBJ1-6; tentatively, D is TRBD1 (5 bases). The CDR3 is 14 amino acids. V lost 5 bases, J lost 7 bases, and 12 bases lay in between. The CDR3 loop reads CASSTRGGNSPLHF. The CDR3 coding sequence is TGTGCCAGCAGTACCCGGGGGGGAAATTCACCCCTCCACTTT.

The chain carries TRBV7-9 and TRBJ1-2, with TRBD1 matching 7 bases. Trimming cost V 5 bases and J 8 bases; bases outside gene matches: 8. Germline CDR1 and CDR2: SEHNR and FQNEAQ (reference sequence). CDR3 size: 13 residues. As DNA, the CDR3 is TGTGCCAGCAGCCAAGACAGGGTCAGCGGCTACACCTTC. This codes for CASSQDRVSGYTF.

The chain uses TRBV7-2 and TRBJ2-1; D is perhaps TRBD1 or TRBD2 (5 bases each). The germline V gene has CDR1 SGHTA and CDR2 FQGNSA. The CDR3 loop spans 14 amino acids. Trimming shortened V by 5 bases and J by 7 bases, and 15 bases separated the two germline ends. CDR3 nucleotides: TGTGCCAGCAGCCGGGGCATTGGGGGAAATGAGCAGTTCTTC. Translation gives CASSRGIGGNEQFF.

This clonotype was detected only a few times. The chain carries TRBV19 and TRBJ2-7; 7 nucleotides match TRBD2. V gave up 5 bases and J gave up 5 bases; unmatched junction bases: 9. Germline V gene lookup returns CDR1 LNHDA and CDR2 SQIVND (reference sequence). The CDR3 sequence is 14 residues long. In DNA form, the CDR3 reads TGTGCCAGTAGTCGAGGACTAGTACTCGACGAGCAGTACTTC. It translates to CASSRGLVLDEQYF. Together with reference TRBV19 and TRBJ2-7, the CDR3 gives the full variable domain: DGGITQSPKYLFRKEGQNVTLSCEQNLNHDAMYWYRQDPGQGLRLIYYSQIVNDFQKGDIAEGYSVSREKKESFPLTVTSAQKNPTAFYLCASSRGLVLDEQYFGPGTRLTVT.

This clonotype turned up a few times. The chain links TRBV7-2 to TRBJ2-7; possibly TRBD2 for D (5 bases). The germline V gene has CDR1 SGHTA and CDR2 FQGNSA. The CDR3 totals 17 residues. Trimming stripped 5 bases from V and 2 bases from J, with 22 bases between. The CDR3 is CASSAPRVEGLTYEQYF. For the CDR3, the DNA is TGTGCCAGCAGCGCCCCCCGTGTAGAGGGTTTGACCTACGAGCAGTACTTC.

The chain couples TRBV11-2 to TRBJ2-6, with D perhaps assigned TRBD1 or TRBD2 (5 bases each). CDR3 length: 19 amino acids. Germline V gene sequence: CDR1 SGHAT, CDR2 FQNNGV. The ends were cut back, 5 bases at V and 1 base at J, with 21 bases in the middle. Here the CDR3 DNA reads TGTGCCAGCAGCCCCGTCCGAGGCGGATGGGGGTCTGGGGCCAACGTCCTGACTTTC. It yields the protein CASSPVRGGWGSGANVLTF.

The chain recombines TRBV5-1 with TRBJ2-3, with D possibly being TRBD1 (6 bases). Germline lookup yields CDR1 SGHRS and CDR2 YFSETQ. V gave up 1 base and J gave up 0 bases, with 9 bases separating them. The CDR3 is 15 amino acids. Here the CDR3 DNA reads TGCGCCAGCAGCTTGAACCAGGGGAGCACAGATACGCAGTATTTT. Encoded protein: CASSLNQGSTDTQYF.

This clonotype showed up many times. The chain joins TRBV20-1 to TRBJ2-2, with 7 nucleotides matching TRBD2. CDR3 size: 15 residues. CDR1 is DFQATT, CDR2 SNEGSKA, per germline (reference sequence). After removal of 5 bases from V and 5 bases from J, the junction contained 11 bases not matched to a gene. The CDR3 DNA follows: TGCAGTGCTGGACCCCCGGGACTACTTACCGGGGAGCTGTTTTTT. Translated: CSAGPPGLLTGELFF.

This clonotype was observed a handful of times. The CDR3 region has the DNA TGTGCCAGCAAAAACACAGGCACAGATACGCAGTATTTT. This sequence encodes CASKNTGTDTQYF. V usage is TRBV6-2 or TRBV6-3 and J usage is TRBJ2-3; D is unclear. V was shortened by 7 bases and J by 1 base, with 9 bases between the two germline ends. CDR3 length: 13 amino acids. Germline assignment: CDR1 MNHEY and CDR2 SVGEGT.

A few counts support this clonotype. V gene TRBV14 combines with J gene TRBJ2-1, with no clear D. V shed 1 base and J shed 5 bases, with 12 bases lying between them. Germline CDR1 reads SGHDN; CDR2 reads FVKESK. This CDR3 is built from 15 residues. As DNA, the CDR3 is TGTGCCAGCAGCCAAGTCTCGGACGGGCACAATGAGCAGTTCTTC. It yields the protein CASSQVSDGHNEQFF. Full variable domain (missing parts from reference TRBV14 and TRBJ2-1): EAGVTQFPSHSVIEKGQTVTLRCDPISGHDNLYWYRRVMGKEIKFLLHFVKESKQDESGMPNNRFLAERTGGTYSTLKVQPAELEDSGVYFCASSQVSDGHNEQFFGPGTRLTVL.

This clonotype was detected ten times or more. The chain uses TRBV12-3 or TRBV12-4 and TRBJ2-3; TRBD2 aligns across 8 bases. Losses at the gene ends were 3 bases for V and 2 bases for J; bases not matched to a gene: 4. The CDR3 spans 15 residues. CDR3 amino acids: CASSFSGKDTDTQYF. CDR3 nucleotide sequence: TGTGCCAGCAGTTTTAGCGGGAAAGACACAGATACGCAGTATTTT.

The V gene is TRBV6-5, the J gene TRBJ2-7; 10 bases agree with TRBD2. The CDR3 has 16 residues. Germline trimming cut 4 bases from V and 3 bases from J; bases unmatched to any gene: 9. The germline V gene has CDR1 MNHEY and CDR2 SVGAGI. The CDR3 nucleotides read TGTGCCAGCAGTTTCTTACCTAGCGGGGGAGTCTACGAGCAGTACTTC. It encodes CASSFLPSGGVYEQYF.

The chain links TRBV11-2 to TRBJ2-3; no firm D call. V lost 3 bases, J lost 3 bases, and 7 bases lay in between. In germline, CDR1 is SGHAT, CDR2 FQNNGV. The CDR3 is made up of 13 amino acids. This CDR3 is CASSFPFTDTQYF. CDR3 DNA sequence: TGTGCCAGCAGCTTCCCCTTTACAGATACGCAGTATTTT. Complete variable domain (other parts from reference TRBV11-2 and TRBJ2-3): EAGVAQSPRYKIIEKRQSVAFWCNPISGHATLYWYQQILGQGPKLLIQFQNNGVVDDSQLPKDRFSAERLKGVDSTLKIQPAKLEDSAVYLCASSFPFTDTQYFGPGTRLTVL.

With respect to this clonotype: The junction does not match germline at one end; this may be a read error. The chain carries TRBV7-2 and TRBJ2-7; TRBD1 is a possible D gene (6 bases). Germline V lookup: CDR1 SGHTA, CDR2 FQGNSA. The CDR3 extends over 13 amino acids. The CDR3, as DNA: TGTGCCAGCAGCTCGGGACAAGGACCACCTAAATATTTC. Translated, it gives CASSSGQGPPKYF. Complete variable domain (other parts from reference TRBV7-2 and TRBJ2-7): GAGVSQSPSNKVTEKGKDVELRCDPISGHTALYWYRQSLGQGLEFLIYFQGNSAPDKSGLPSDRFSAERTGGSVSTLTIQRTQQEDSAVYLCASSSGQGPPKYFGPGTRLTVT.

This clonotype was counted many times. The V call is TRBV12-3 or TRBV12-4, the J call TRBJ2-2; no clear D. V gave up 3 bases and J gave up 3 bases, with 5 bases separating them. The CDR3 is 13 residues long. Written as DNA, the CDR3 is TGTGCCAGCAGTTTGGTCTACACCGGGGAGCTGTTTTTT. Translation: CASSLVYTGELFF.

This clonotype came up many times. This sequence joins TRBV7-8 and TRBJ2-2; 7 nucleotides match TRBD1. V shed 4 bases, J shed 6 bases, and the junction held 14 bases outside the gene matches. Germline V gives CDR1 SGHVS, CDR2 FQNEAQ. CDR3 length: 17 amino acids. CDR3 DNA sequence: TGTGCCAGCAGCTCCGCGAGGGACAGCCCCGCCGCCGGGGAGCTGTTTTTT. This gives the protein CASSSARDSPAAGELFF.

The genes are TRBV7-9 and TRBJ2-7; 8 nucleotides line up with TRBD1. The CDR3 sequence is 14 residues long. The germline gives CDR1 SEHNR, CDR2 FQNEAQ (reference sequence). Trimming at V came to 5 bases and at J to 4 bases, leaving 7 bases not matched to a gene. The CDR3 spells CASSRGTGGYEQYF. The DNA of the CDR3 is TGTGCCAGCAGCCGAGGGACAGGAGGATACGAGCAGTACTTC.

The V gene is TRBV12-3 or TRBV12-4, the J gene TRBJ2-1; unclear D gene. The CDR3 has 12 residues. Trimming removed 6 bases at V and 7 bases at J, with 10 bases between. The chain's CDR3 is CASSFSENEQFF. The DNA of the CDR3 is TGTGCCAGCAGCTTTTCAGAAAATGAGCAGTTCTTC.

This clonotype was counted a few times. V and J are TRBV28 and TRBJ2-1, with 9 bases identical to TRBD2. Trimming took 6 bases from V and 7 from J; bases not matched to a gene: 10. The CDR3 is 15 amino acids. Germline V lookup: CDR1 MDHEN, CDR2 SYDVKM. The CDR3 reads CASSSSGRNTNEQFF. The CDR3 region has the DNA TGTGCCAGCAGCTCGAGCGGGAGGAATACAAATGAGCAGTTCTTC.

The V and J genes are TRBV5-1 and TRBJ1-6, with D unclear. Between the trimmed V and J ends, which lost 5 bases and 7 bases, there was a span of 7 bases. CDR3 length equals 12 residues. Germline CDR1 is SGHRS and CDR2 is YFSETQ. The CDR3 DNA reads TGCGCCAGCAGATTAGAGAATTCACCCCTCCACTTT. It encodes CASRLENSPLHF.